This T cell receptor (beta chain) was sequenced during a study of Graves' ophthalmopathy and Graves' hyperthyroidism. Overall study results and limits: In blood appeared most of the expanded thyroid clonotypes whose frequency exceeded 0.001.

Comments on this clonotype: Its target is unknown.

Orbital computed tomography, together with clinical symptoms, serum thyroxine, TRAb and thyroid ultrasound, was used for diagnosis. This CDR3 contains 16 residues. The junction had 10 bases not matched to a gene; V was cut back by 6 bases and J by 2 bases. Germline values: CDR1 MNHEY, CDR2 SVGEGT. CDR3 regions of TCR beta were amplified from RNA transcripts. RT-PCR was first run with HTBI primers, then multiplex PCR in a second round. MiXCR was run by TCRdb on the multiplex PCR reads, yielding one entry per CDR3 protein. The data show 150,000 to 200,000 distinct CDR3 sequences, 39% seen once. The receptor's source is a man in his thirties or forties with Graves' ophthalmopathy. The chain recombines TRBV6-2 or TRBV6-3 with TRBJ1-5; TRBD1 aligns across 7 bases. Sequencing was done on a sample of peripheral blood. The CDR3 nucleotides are TGTGCCAGCAGCCGCGACAGGGAGACACGCAATCAGCCCCAGCATTTT. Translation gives CASSRDRETRNQPQHF.